This note documents a single T cell receptor (beta chain) sequence. This clone was counted a few times. Its cognate antigen has yet to be identified. No base-level quality is on record; no much larger clone is a single base apart. Whole blood was collected in K2EDTA tubes by collaborating institutions according to the institutions' own protocols. For TCRbeta analysis, collaborators shipped samples in one of three forms: frozen whole blood, isolated PBMCs, or DNA extracted from either of those sample types. TCRbeta CDR3 regions were amplified from genomic DNA by means of the immunoSEQ Assay, a bias-controlled multiplex PCR. As for the authors' bioinformatics: Within the assay, amplification of reference gene primers was used to estimate how many nucleated cells each sample contained. To quantify the absolute abundance of each unique TCRbeta CDR3 rearrangement, sequence reads were collapsed and filtered. For each sample, productive Simpson clonality was calculated by taking the square root of Simpson's diversity index across productive rearrangements. The source is immuneACCESS, and TCRdb retained only in-frame sequences with V and J called. Part of the clones is not carried over; for the studies checked, unresolved V genes explain less than half of this, and the remainder is unexplained. Clone size and V and J calls were adopted from that table, with D and trimming inferred from the DNA. Present in this sample are over 85,000 clones, over 65% of which were seen just once. The ten largest clones add up to roughly 3.8% of the sample.

The record originates from a study of blood T cell repertoires in COVID-19 (dated by TCRdb to between 2020 and 2021). In the study overall: Samples covering the acute and convalescent phases of COVID-19 were provided by collaborators in the United States, Italy and Spain. A freely available public database, intended as a resource for researchers studying the immune response to SARS-CoV-2, is where the repertoires were released. Samples were obtained from the ongoing ImmuneRACE study (first 160 participants) and from over 1,000 subjects provided by 6 global collaborators. The prospective study material was composed of cDNA or gDNA derived from T cells, B-cell-depleted T cells, or PBMCs. The dataset comprised deeply sampled blood TCRbeta repertoires from subjects exposed to, actively infected with, or recovered from COVID-19. Where available, HLA class I and class II types were taken from metadata supplied by the sample provider and were not determined by assay-based typing. A de-identified subject ID, COVID-19 status, age in years and sex were almost always included in the sample metadata. The investigation overall reported the following: Clinical and demographic metadata were provided uncurated, with the amount varying by source and participant.

For this chain, trimming is 1 base at the V end and 4 bases at the J end, and the number of junction bases without a gene match is 5. In the germline V gene, CDR1 corresponds to SGHRS and CDR2 to YFSETQ. The cysteine opens and the phenylalanine closes a CDR3 of 15 amino acids. Only the CDR3 part of the read is kept: 45 bases, read in frame from the first base. This chain joins TRBV5-1 to TRBJ2-7; 10 bases in between match TRBD1. The receptor's source is a woman aged 80 or over with acute or convalescent COVID-19. Sequencing used peripheral blood. DNA sequence: TGCGCCAGCAGCTTGACCCGGGACAGGGGTTACGAGCAGTACTTC. This sequence encodes CASSLTRDRGYEQYF. Beyond the CDR3, the reference TRBV5-1 and TRBJ2-7 genes provide the residues; the full variable domain reads: KAGVTQTPRYLIKTRGQQVTLSCSPISGHRSVSWYQQTPGQGLQFLFEYFSETQRNKGNFPGRFSGRQFSNSRSEMNVSTLELGDSALYLCASSLTRDRGYEQYFGPGTRLTVT.